This T cell receptor beta chain is from a study of T-cell reconstitution after alpha-beta-depleted transplantation in children. A TCRbeta library incorporating unique molecular identifiers was prepared. From the PCR reads, TCRdb called clonotypes with MiXCR, one entry per CDR3 protein. In the table there are more than 500,000 distinct CDR3 sequences, 10% to 12% of which are singletons. Study-wide findings and caveats: Reportedly, alpha-beta T cells present about two months post-transplant originated from several hundred expanded clones of graft origin. After one year, T-cell counts and TCRbeta diversity mostly came from new T cells.

The CDR3 runs 14 residues. Trimming stripped 5 bases from V and 4 bases from J, with 15 bases between. Germline V gene data show CDR1 as SGHRS and CDR2 as YFSETQ. This clonotype was observed a few times. Antigen unknown. This TCR derives from a female patient aged 2 to 10 who had a stem cell transplant for aplastic anemia, so the T cells may come from the graft donor. Sample: PBMCs, mostly from graft donor cells, taken 180 days after TCRalphabeta/CD19-depleted stem cell transplant. This chain joins TRBV5-1 and TRBJ1-1; D is perhaps TRBD1 (5 bases). In DNA, the CDR3 is TGCGCCAGCAGGGGGGATGCTCCAAGCACTGAAGCTTTCTTT. Encoded protein: CASRGDAPSTEAFF.